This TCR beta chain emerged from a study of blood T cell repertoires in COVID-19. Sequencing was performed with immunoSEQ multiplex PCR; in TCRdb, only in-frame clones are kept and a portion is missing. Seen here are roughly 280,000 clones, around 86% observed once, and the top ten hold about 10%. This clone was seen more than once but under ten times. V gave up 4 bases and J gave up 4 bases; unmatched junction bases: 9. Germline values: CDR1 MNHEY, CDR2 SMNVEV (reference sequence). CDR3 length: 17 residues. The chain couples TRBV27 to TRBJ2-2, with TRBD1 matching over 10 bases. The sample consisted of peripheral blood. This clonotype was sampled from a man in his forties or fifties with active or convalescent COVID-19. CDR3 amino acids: CASSYTPGQGGTGELFF. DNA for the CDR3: TGTGCCAGCAGTTACACCCCAGGACAGGGGGGCACCGGGGAGCTGTTTTTT.